The present TCR beta chain was sequenced within a study of T cell responses to AZD1222 COVID-19 vaccine. Overall study context: The analysis combined second doses at about 4 or about 12 weeks. General observations from the study: Seropositive at baseline were only a handful of AZD1222 recipients. Once two AZD1222 doses were given, Spike-specific TCR breadth and depth went up. Donors were mostly white British, more females; clonal diversity possibly underestimated.

Generated by immunoSEQ multiplex PCR, the TCRdb table keeps only in-frame clones and is missing some. The sample shows 53,000 or so clones, 70% to 85% of them seen only once. CDR1 is LNHDA, CDR2 SQIVND, per germline (reference sequence). V lost 3 bases and J lost 2, with 13 bases in between. The CDR3 consists of 15 residues. Notes on this clone: Its target is unknown.

The chain recombines TRBV19 with TRBJ2-5, with D tentatively TRBD1 (5 bases). The TCR sequence derives from an adult in good health. The material sequenced was peripheral blood, taken on day 0 of AZD1222 vaccination. The CDR3, as DNA: TGTGCCAGTAGTATTGAAGGCAGGACACAAGAGACCCAGTACTTC. Translating gives CASSIEGRTQETQYF.